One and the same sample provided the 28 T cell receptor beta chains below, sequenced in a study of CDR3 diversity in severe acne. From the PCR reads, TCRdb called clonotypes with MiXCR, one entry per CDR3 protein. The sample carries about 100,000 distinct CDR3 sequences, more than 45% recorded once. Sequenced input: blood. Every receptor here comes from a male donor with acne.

The CDR3: CASSIQTGADTQYF. In nucleotides, the CDR3 is TGTGCCAGCAGCATACAGACAGGGGCAGATACGCAGTATTTT. The rearrangement uses TRBV5-5 and TRBJ2-3, with 8 bases matching TRBD1. The CDR3 has 14 residues. CDR1 and CDR2 from the germline V gene are SGHKS and YYEKEE (reference sequence). V shed 4 bases, J shed 4 bases, and the junction held 5 bases outside the gene matches.

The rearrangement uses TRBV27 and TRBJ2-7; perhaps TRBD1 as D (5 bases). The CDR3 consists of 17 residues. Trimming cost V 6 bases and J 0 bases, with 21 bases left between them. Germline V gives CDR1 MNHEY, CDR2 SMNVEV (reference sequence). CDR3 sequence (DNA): TGTGCCAGCAGAGAGACAGCCTGTGGGGTATGCTCCTACGAGCAGTACTTC. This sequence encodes CASRETACGVCSYEQYF.

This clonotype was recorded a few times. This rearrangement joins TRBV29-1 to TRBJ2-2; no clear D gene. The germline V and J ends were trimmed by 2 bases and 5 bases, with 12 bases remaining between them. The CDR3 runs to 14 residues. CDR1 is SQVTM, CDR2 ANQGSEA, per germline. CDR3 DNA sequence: TGCAGCGTTGAATTGGGCTCGGTGACCGGGGAGCTGTTTTTT. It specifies CSVELGSVTGELFF.

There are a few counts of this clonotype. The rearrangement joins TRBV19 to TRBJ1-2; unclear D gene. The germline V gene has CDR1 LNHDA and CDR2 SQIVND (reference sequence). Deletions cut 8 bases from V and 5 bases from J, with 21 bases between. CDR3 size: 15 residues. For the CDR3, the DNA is TGTGCCAGTTCAACTGACCGGCTGGAACATTATGGCTACACCTTC. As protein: CASSTDRLEHYGYTF. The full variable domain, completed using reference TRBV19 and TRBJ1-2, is DGGITQSPKYLFRKEGQNVTLSCEQNLNHDAMYWYRQDPGQGLRLIYYSQIVNDFQKGDIAEGYSVSREKKESFPLTVTSAQKNPTAFYLCASSTDRLEHYGYTFGSGTRLTVV.

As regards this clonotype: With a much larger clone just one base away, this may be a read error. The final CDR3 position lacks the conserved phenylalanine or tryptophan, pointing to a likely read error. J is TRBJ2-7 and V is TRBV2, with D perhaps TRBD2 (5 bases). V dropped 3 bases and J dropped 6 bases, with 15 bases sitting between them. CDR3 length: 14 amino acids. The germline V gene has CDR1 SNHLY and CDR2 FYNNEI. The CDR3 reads CASSDWSGVCEQYL. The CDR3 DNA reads TGTGCCAGCAGTGACTGGAGCGGAGTTTGCGAGCAGTACCTC.

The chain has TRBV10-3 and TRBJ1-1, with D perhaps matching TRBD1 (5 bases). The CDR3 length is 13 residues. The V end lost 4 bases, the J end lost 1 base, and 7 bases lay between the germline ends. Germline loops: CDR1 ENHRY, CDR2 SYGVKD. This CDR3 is CAISAGRNTEAFF. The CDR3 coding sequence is TGTGCCATCAGTGCGGGACGGAACACTGAAGCTTTCTTT.

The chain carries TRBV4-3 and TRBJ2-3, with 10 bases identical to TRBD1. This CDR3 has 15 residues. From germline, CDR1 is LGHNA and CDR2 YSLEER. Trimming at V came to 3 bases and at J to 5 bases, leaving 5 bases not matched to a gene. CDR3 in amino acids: CASSHGTGVVDTQYF. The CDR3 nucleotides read TGCGCCAGCAGCCATGGGACAGGGGTTGTAGATACGCAGTATTTT.

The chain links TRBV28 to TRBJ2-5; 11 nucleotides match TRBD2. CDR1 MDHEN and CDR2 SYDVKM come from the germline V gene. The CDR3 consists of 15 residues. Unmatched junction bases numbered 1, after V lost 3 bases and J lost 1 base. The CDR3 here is CASSLTSGIQETQYF. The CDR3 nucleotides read TGTGCCAGCAGTTTGACTAGCGGGATCCAAGAGACCCAGTACTTC.

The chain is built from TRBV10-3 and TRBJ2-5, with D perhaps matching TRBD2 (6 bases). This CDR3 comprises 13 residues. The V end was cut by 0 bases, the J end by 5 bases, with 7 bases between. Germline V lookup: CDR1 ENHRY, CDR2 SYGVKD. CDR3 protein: CAISESTRETQYF. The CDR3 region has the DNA TGTGCCATCAGTGAGTCGACTAGGGAGACCCAGTACTTC.

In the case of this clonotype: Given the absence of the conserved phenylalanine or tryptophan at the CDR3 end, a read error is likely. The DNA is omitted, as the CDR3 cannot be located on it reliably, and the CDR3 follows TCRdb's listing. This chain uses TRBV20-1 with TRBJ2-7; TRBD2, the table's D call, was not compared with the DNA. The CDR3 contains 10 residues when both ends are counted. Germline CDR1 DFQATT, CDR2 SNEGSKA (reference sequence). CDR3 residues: CSAKGLAGGP.

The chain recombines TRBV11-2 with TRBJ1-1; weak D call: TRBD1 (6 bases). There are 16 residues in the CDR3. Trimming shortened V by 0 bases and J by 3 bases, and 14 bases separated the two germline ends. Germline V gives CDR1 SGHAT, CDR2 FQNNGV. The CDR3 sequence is CASSLEGAGADTEAFF. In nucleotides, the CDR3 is TGTGCCAGCAGCTTAGAGGGTGCGGGGGCGGACACTGAAGCTTTCTTT.

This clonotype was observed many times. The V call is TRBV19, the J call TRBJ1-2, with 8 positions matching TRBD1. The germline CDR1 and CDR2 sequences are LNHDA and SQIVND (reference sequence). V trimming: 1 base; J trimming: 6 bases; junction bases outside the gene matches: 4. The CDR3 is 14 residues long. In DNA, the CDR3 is TGTGCCAGTAGTATAGGCGGACAGGGACATGGCTACACCTTC. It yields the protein CASSIGGQGHGYTF.

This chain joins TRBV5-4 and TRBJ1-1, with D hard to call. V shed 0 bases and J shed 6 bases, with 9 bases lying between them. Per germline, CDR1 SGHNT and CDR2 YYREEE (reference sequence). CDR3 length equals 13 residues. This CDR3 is CASSLERAAEAFF. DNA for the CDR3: TGTGCCAGCAGCTTGGAAAGGGCAGCTGAAGCTTTCTTT.

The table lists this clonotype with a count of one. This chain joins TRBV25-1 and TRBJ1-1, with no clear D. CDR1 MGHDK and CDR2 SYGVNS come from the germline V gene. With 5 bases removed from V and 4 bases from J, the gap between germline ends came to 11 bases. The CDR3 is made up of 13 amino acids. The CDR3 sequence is CASSYSATTEAFF. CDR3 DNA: TGTGCCAGCAGTTACTCCGCGACCACTGAAGCTTTCTTT.

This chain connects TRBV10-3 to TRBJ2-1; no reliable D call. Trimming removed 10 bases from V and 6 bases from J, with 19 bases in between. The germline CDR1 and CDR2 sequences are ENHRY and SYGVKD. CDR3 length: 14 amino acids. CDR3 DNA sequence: TGTGCCAGCTCTGACTGGCAGGCAGCCAATGAGCAGTTCTTC. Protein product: CASSDWQAANEQFF.

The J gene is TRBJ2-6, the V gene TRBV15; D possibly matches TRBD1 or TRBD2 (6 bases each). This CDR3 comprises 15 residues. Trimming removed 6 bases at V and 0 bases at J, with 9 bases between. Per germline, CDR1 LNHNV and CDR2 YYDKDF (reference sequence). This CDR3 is CATRGGSSGANVLTF. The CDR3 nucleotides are TGTGCCACCAGAGGGGGGAGCTCTGGGGCCAACGTCCTGACTTTC.

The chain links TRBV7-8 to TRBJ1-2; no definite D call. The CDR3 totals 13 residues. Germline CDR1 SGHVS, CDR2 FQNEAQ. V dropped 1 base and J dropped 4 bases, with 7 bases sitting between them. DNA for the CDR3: TGTGCCAGCAGCTTAGGTGGAATCTATGGCTACACCTTC. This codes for CASSLGGIYGYTF.

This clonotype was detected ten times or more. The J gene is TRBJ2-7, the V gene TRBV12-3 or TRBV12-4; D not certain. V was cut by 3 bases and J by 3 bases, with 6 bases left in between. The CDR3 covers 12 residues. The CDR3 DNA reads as TGTGCCAGCAGTTTGCGGAACTACGAGCAGTACTTC. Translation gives CASSLRNYEQYF.

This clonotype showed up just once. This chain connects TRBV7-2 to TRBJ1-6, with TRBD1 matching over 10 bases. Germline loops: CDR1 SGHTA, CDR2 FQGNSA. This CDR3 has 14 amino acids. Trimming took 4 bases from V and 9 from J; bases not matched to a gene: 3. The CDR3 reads CASSWGQGTSPLHF. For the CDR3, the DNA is TGTGCCAGCAGCTGGGGACAGGGGACTTCACCCCTCCACTTT.

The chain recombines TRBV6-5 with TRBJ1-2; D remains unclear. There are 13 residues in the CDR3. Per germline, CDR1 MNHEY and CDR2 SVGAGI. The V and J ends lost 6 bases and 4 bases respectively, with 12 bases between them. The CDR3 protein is CASRDGLGYGYTF. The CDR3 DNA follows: TGTGCCAGCAGGGACGGCCTCGGCTATGGCTACACCTTC.

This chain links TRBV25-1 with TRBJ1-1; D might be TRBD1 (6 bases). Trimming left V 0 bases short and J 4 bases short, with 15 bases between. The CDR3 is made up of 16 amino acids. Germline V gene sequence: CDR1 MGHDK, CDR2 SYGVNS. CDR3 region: CASSEYGGGRGTEAFF. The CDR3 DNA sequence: TGTGCCAGCAGTGAATATGGGGGGGGGCGCGGCACTGAAGCTTTCTTT.

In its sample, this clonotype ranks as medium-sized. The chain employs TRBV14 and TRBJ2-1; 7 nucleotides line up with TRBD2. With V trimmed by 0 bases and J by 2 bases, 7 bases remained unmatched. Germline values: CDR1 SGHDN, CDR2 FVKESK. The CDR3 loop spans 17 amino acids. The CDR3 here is CASSQDWGGSTYNEQFF. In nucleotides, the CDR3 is TGTGCCAGCAGCCAAGATTGGGGCGGGAGCACCTACAATGAGCAGTTCTTC.

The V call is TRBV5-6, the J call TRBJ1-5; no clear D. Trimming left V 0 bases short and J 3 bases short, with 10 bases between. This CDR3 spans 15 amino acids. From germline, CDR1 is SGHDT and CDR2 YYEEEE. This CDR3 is CASSLGSSINQPQHF. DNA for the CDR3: TGTGCCAGCAGCTTGGGCTCCTCAATCAATCAGCCCCAGCATTTT. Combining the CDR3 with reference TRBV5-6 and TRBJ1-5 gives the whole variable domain DAGVTQSPTHLIKTRGQQVTLRCSPKSGHDTVSWYQQALGQGPQFIFQYYEEEERQRGNFPDRFSGHQFPNYSSELNVNALLLGDSALYLCASSLGSSINQPQHFGDGTRLSIL.

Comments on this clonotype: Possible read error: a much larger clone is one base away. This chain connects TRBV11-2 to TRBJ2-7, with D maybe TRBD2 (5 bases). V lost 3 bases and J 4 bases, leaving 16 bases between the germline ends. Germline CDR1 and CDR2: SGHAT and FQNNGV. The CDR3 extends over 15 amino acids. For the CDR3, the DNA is TGTGCCAGCAGCTTTTTCGGGATGGTCGAATACGAGCAGTACGTC. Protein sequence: CASSFFGMVEYEQYV.

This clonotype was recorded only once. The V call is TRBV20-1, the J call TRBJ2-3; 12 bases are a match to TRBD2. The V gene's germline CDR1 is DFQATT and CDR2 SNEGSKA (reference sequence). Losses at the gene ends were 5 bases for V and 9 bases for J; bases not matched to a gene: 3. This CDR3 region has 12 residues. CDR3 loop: CSALGTSGTQYF. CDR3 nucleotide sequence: TGCAGTGCTCTGGGGACTAGCGGGACGCAGTATTTT.

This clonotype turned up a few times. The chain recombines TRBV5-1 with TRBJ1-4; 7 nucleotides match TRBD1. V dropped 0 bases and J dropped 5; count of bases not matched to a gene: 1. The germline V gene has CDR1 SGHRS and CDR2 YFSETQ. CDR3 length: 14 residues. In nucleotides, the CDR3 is TGCGCCAGCAGCTTGGGGGACAGCAATGAAAAACTGTTTTTT. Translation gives CASSLGDSNEKLFF.

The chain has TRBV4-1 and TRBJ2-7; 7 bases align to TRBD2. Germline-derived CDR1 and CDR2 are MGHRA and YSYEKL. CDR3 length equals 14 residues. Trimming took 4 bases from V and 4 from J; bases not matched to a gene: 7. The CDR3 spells CASSPGTTVYEQYF. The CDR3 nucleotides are TGCGCCAGCAGCCCCGGGACTACAGTTTACGAGCAGTACTTC.

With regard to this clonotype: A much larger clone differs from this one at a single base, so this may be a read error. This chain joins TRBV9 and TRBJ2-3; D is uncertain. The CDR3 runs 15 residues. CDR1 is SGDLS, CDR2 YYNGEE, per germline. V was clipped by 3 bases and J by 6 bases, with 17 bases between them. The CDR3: CASSADGRLRDTQYF. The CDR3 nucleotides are TGTGCCAGCAGCGCAGACGGCCGATTGAGGGATACGCAGTATTTT. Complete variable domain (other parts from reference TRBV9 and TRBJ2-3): DSGVTQTPKHLITATGQRVTLRCSPRSGDLSVYWYQQSLDQGLQFLIQYYNGEERAKGNILERFSAQQFPDLHSELNLSSLELGDSALYFCASSADGRLRDTQYFGPGTRLTVL.